This T cell receptor (beta chain) was found in a study of T cells in localized non-small cell lung cancer. Findings of the study overall: Higher T cell density in the blood was associated with longer overall survival, whereas higher adjacent-lung clonality associated with shorter survival. When the top 100 tumor clones were examined, a median approximately 57 of them also appeared in the adjacent lung, which was paired and uninvolved.

Assay used: immunoSEQ multiplex PCR; TCRdb lists only in-frame clones, some missing. The data show more than 2,000 clones, around 21% seen once. On this clone itself: Its matching antigen is unknown.

Germline CDR1 and CDR2: LNHDA and SQIVND (reference sequence). The CDR3 length is 15 residues. J was trimmed by 3 bases and V by 1 base; bases with no gene match: 3. The source is a male donor older than 55 with stage II lung adenocarcinoma. The gene calls are TRBV19 and TRBJ1-1; TRBD1 matches 9 bases. The sample was lung tumor tissue, taken before any cancer treatment. The CDR3 loop is CASSIAGQGDTEAFF. For the CDR3, the DNA is TGTGCCAGTAGTATAGCGGGACAGGGAGACACTGAAGCTTTCTTT.